This T cell receptor (beta chain) was identified during a study of T-cell reconstitution after alpha-beta-depleted transplantation in children. Trimming at V came to 7 bases and at J to 4 bases, leaving 4 bases not matched to a gene. This CDR3 region has 14 residues. Germline assignment: CDR1 SQVTM and CDR2 ANQGSEA. Molecular barcoding with unique molecular identifiers was used for the TCRbeta library. In TCRdb, the PCR reads were re-called with MiXCR into one record per CDR3 protein. The table records about 500,000 distinct CDR3 sequences, approximately 29% of them present only once. This sequence originates from a human donor who donated a stem cell graft to a child with aplastic anemia. This chain connects TRBV29-1 to TRBJ2-2; 12 bases map to TRBD2. Material: PBMCs from the stem cell graft donor, obtained from the stem cell graft. The CDR3 DNA reads TGCAGCGCGACTAGCGGGAGTAGCACCGGGGAGCTGTTTTTT. Protein sequence: CSATSGSSTGELFF.